The clone carrying this TCR beta chain showed up many times. Trimming cost V 3 bases and J 4 bases, with 19 bases left between them. The CDR3 covers 17 residues. CDR1 MGHRA and CDR2 YSYEKL come from the germline V gene. These data are taken from a study of T cells in Graves' hyperthyroidism and ophthalmopathy. TCR beta CDR3 regions were amplified from RNA transcripts. A first-round RT-PCR of the TCR CDR3 used the HTBI primer set. TCRdb independently ran MiXCR on the multiplex PCR reads; one entry per CDR3 protein. The sample includes about 350,000 distinct CDR3 sequences, roughly 18% seen only once; the top ten take around a sixth.

This sequence was found in a woman between 40 and 55 years old with Graves' ophthalmopathy. The sample was blood. V is TRBV4-1 and J is TRBJ1-5; D not resolved. The CDR3 is CASSHAPEALGNQPQHF. Here the CDR3 DNA reads TGCGCCAGCAGCCATGCCCCGGAGGCTCTGGGGAATCAGCCCCAGCATTTT.